This section outlines one T cell receptor beta chain sequence together with its context. Germline loops: CDR1 SGHRS, CDR2 YFSETQ. This CDR3 contains 16 residues. V was pared by 0 bases and J by 4 bases, with 16 bases between. The data were obtained in a study of blood T cell repertoires in COVID-19. Looking at the study overall: Sources were T cells, B-cell-depleted T cells, or PBMCs; the material itself was cDNA or gDNA.

As originally analysed: It was from reference gene primer amplification that nucleated cell counts were estimated. TCRdb's table, derived via immunoSEQ multiplex PCR, lists solely in-frame clones and lacks some. V and J calls and clone size follow that table, whereas D and trimming were derived from the DNA. The sample consists of about 33,000 clones, about 85% of them appearing once. Sequencing used peripheral blood. The TCR was taken from a human donor in a cohort sampled during active COVID-19. The chain carries TRBV5-1 and TRBJ1-2; TRBD1 might be the D (6 bases). The CDR3 is CASSLALETGFYGYTF. The CDR3 DNA is TGCGCCAGCAGCTTGGCCTTAGAGACAGGTTTCTATGGCTACACCTTC.